This is a list of T cell receptor beta chains from one sample in a study of blood T cell repertoires in COVID-19. The repertoire was sequenced with immunoSEQ multiplex PCR; TCRdb's copy has only in-frame clones and lacks some. The sample yields 200,000 or so clones, roughly 81% seen once. The source material was peripheral blood. The source is a woman older than 75 with COVID-19, enrolled during active disease. Both conserved end residues are part of each CDR3. The D gene is left open where the match is weak. Clone size is shown for a subset of rows, as once, few, many or a class of expanded clone.

V: TRBV5-4
length: 16
size: .
D: TRBD2
J: TRBJ2-3
DNA: TGTGCCAGCAGCTTGGTACTAGCGGGAGTGAGGGATACGCAGTATTTT
CDR3: CASSLVLAGVRDTQYF

V: TRBV5-1
length: 13
size: .
D: .
J: TRBJ2-2
DNA: TGCGCCAGCTCTTCTTCGAACACCGGGGAGCTGTTTTTT
CDR3: CASSSSNTGELFF

V: TRBV23-1
length: 15
size: .
D: .
J: TRBJ2-1
DNA: TGCGCCAGCAGTCCGGCGACTCCACCGGGAAATGAGCAGTTCTTC
CDR3: CASSPATPPGNEQFF

V: TRBV19
length: 13
size: once
D: TRBD1
J: TRBJ1-2
DNA: TGTGCCAGTAGTATACAGGGGGCCCGTGGCTACACCTTC
CDR3: CASSIQGARGYTF

V: TRBV4-1
length: 19
size: .
D: TRBD2
J: TRBJ2-7
DNA: TGCGCCAGCAGTCAAACCCTTATCGAACTAGCGGGTCTTTCCTACGAGCAGTACTTC
CDR3: CASSQTLIELAGLSYEQYF

V: TRBV5-6
length: 16
size: .
D: TRBD1
J: TRBJ2-3
DNA: TGTGCCAGCAGAAACGGTGACAGGGGGCTAACAGATACGCAGTATTTT
CDR3: CASRNGDRGLTDTQYF

V: TRBV27
length: 14
size: .
D: .
J: TRBJ1-6
DNA: TGTGCCAGCAGTCCGAGTGGAGGTCGGTCACCCCTCCACTTT
CDR3: CASSPSGGRSPLHF

V: TRBV19
length: 16
size: .
D: TRBD2
J: TRBJ2-1
DNA: TGTGCCAGTAGCAGAACCGGGACTAGCTCCTACAATGAGCAGTTCTTC
CDR3: CASSRTGTSSYNEQFF

V: TRBV3-1/TRBV3-2
length: 17
size: .
D: TRBD2
J: TRBJ2-3
DNA: TGTGCCAGCAGCCCCTACGACGGGACTAGATCCACAGATACGCAGTATTTT
CDR3: CASSPYDGTRSTDTQYF

V: TRBV4-1
length: 16
size: few
D: TRBD1
J: TRBJ1-2
DNA: TGCGCCAGCAGCCAAGGGAAGGACAGGGGCAATCGTGGCTACACCTTC
CDR3: CASSQGKDRGNRGYTF

V: TRBV5-1
length: 16
size: .
D: .
J: TRBJ1-4
DNA: TGCGCCAGCAGCTTTGGCCCCGTCGCAACTAATGAAAAACTGTTTTTT
CDR3: CASSFGPVATNEKLFF

V: TRBV2
length: 13
size: .
D: .
J: TRBJ1-1
DNA: TGTGCCAGCAGTGAAGTCGGGGGTCCTGAAGCTTTCTTT
CDR3: CASSEVGGPEAFF

V: TRBV19
length: 15
size: .
D: TRBD2
J: TRBJ2-7
DNA: TGTGCCAGTAGTATTAGCGGGGGGCGGGACTACGAGCAGTACTTC
CDR3: CASSISGGRDYEQYF

V: TRBV30
length: 16
size: .
D: TRBD1
J: TRBJ1-4
DNA: TGTGCCTGGAGTTCGCAGGGGGTGACAGCTAATGAAAAACTGTTTTTT
CDR3: CAWSSQGVTANEKLFF

V: TRBV19
length: 15
size: .
D: TRBD2
J: TRBJ2-2
DNA: TGTGCCAGTAGTCTCGGGCTAGCGGCCACCGGGGAGCTGTTTTTT
CDR3: CASSLGLAATGELFF

V: TRBV5-1
length: 13
size: .
D: .
J: TRBJ2-7
DNA: TGCGCCAGCAGCAGGGGGGGCTCCTACGAGCAGTACTTC
CDR3: CASSRGGSYEQYF

V: TRBV5-4
length: 15
size: .
D: .
J: TRBJ2-5
DNA: TGTGCCAGCAGCTGGAGGCCTCGCGGGCAAGAGACCCAGTACTTC
CDR3: CASSWRPRGQETQYF

V: TRBV4-1
length: 16
size: .
D: TRBD2
J: TRBJ2-1
DNA: TGCGCCAGCAGCCAGGGACTAGCGGGGGGGAACAATGAGCAGTTCTTC
CDR3: CASSQGLAGGNNEQFF

V: TRBV6-5
length: 13
size: .
D: .
J: TRBJ2-7
DNA: TGTGCCAGCAGTTACTCGGAGGGGCACGAGCAGTACTTC
CDR3: CASSYSEGHEQYF

V: TRBV9
length: 15
size: .
D: TRBD1
J: TRBJ1-3
DNA: TGTGCCAGCAGCGTAGAGGGGGCATATGGAAACACCATATATTTT
CDR3: CASSVEGAYGNTIYF

V: TRBV4-3
length: 13
size: .
D: .
J: TRBJ2-1
DNA: TGCGCCAGCAGCTCCGGGGGTTTGAATGAGCAGTTCTTC
CDR3: CASSSGGLNEQFF

V: TRBV5-4
length: 14
size: once
D: TRBD1
J: TRBJ1-2
DNA: TGTGCCAGCAGCTTGCAGGGGGCTGTATATGGCTACACCTTC
CDR3: CASSLQGAVYGYTF

V: TRBV7-9
length: 14
size: few
D: .
J: TRBJ2-7
DNA: TGTGCCAGCAGCTTAGTTGCAGGGCCCTACGAGCAGTACTTC
CDR3: CASSLVAGPYEQYF

V: TRBV5-1
length: 14
size: .
D: .
J: TRBJ1-1
DNA: TGCGCCAGCAGCGTCCTCCGGGGGAACACTGAAGCTTTCTTT
CDR3: CASSVLRGNTEAFF

V: TRBV6-5
length: 14
size: .
D: .
J: TRBJ1-2
DNA: TGTGCCAGCAGTTTTCCAGGGACTAACTATGGCTACACCTTC
CDR3: CASSFPGTNYGYTF

V: TRBV7-9
length: 15
size: .
D: .
J: TRBJ2-1
DNA: TGTGCCAGCAGCTTAAGAGCGGGACACTACAATGAGCAGTTCTTC
CDR3: CASSLRAGHYNEQFF

V: TRBV11-2
length: 15
size: few
D: TRBD2
J: TRBJ2-3
DNA: TGTGCCAGCAGAAGGAGCGGGGAAGGCGGGGATACGCAGTATTTT
CDR3: CASRRSGEGGDTQYF

V: TRBV18
length: 17
size: .
D: .
J: TRBJ2-1
DNA: TGTGCCAGCTCACCTAACCTAGGACAAGGATGGGACAATGAGCAGTTCTTC
CDR3: CASSPNLGQGWDNEQFF

V: TRBV12-5
length: 12
size: .
D: .
J: TRBJ2-7
DNA: TGTGCTAGTGGTTTGGCTACTTACGAGCAGTACTTC
CDR3: CASGLATYEQYF

V: TRBV4-1
length: 19
size: .
D: TRBD1
J: TRBJ2-2
DNA: TGCGCCAGCAGCCAAGACTCTACGGGACAGGGAATCAACACCGGGGAGCTGTTTTTT
CDR3: CASSQDSTGQGINTGELFF

V: TRBV12-5
length: 14
size: once
D: TRBD1
J: TRBJ1-5
DNA: TGTGCTAGTGGCGGGACAGATAGCAATCAGCCCCAGCATTTT
CDR3: CASGGTDSNQPQHF

V: TRBV2
length: 15
size: once
D: TRBD1
J: TRBJ2-3
DNA: TGTGCCAGCAGGGGACAGGAGGGTAAGGCAGATACGCAGTATTTT
CDR3: CASRGQEGKADTQYF

V: TRBV21-1
length: 12
size: .
D: .
J: TRBJ2-7
DNA: TGTGCCAGCAGCAAAGCGCCAGGAAACTTGTACTTC
CDR3: CASSKAPGNLYF

V: TRBV7-6
length: 15
size: .
D: .
J: TRBJ2-2
DNA: TGTGCCAGCAGCTCCCGACTAGCGAACACCGGGGAGCTGTTTTTT
CDR3: CASSSRLANTGELFF

V: TRBV2
length: 11
size: .
D: .
J: TRBJ2-7
DNA: TGTGCCAGAGGGGATCCCTACGAGCAGTACTTC
CDR3: CARGDPYEQYF

V: TRBV2
length: 15
size: .
D: .
J: TRBJ1-2
DNA: TGTGCCAGCAGTGAACAGGGGCCCCCGGGGTTTGGCTACACCTTC
CDR3: CASSEQGPPGFGYTF

V: TRBV3-1/TRBV3-2
length: 16
size: .
D: TRBD1
J: TRBJ1-2
DNA: TGTGCCAGCAGCCAAGGGGGGACAGGCCCCAACTATGGCTACACCTTC
CDR3: CASSQGGTGPNYGYTF